The entry below describes one T cell receptor (beta chain). What it binds is unknown. Trimming took 3 bases from V and 4 from J; bases not matched to a gene: 2. This CDR3 region has 15 residues. Germline V gives CDR1 MDHEN, CDR2 SYDVKM. Method: immunoSEQ multiplex PCR; TCRdb's copy keeps in-frame clones and lacks some. This table holds 90,000 to 100,000 clones, about 90% found once. The data derive from a study of T cell responses to AZD1222 COVID-19 vaccine. Study-level results: A rise in Spike-specific TCR breadth and depth followed two AZD1222 doses. Without day 14 samples, only post-peak T cell repertoires were studied. Vaccine-associated CD4 TCRs ranged over spike, dominating at 160-218 and 743-854.

V usage is TRBV28 and J usage is TRBJ2-1; 11 bases align to TRBD2. The source material was peripheral blood, sampled 28 days after the second AZD1222 dose. This sequence was found in an adult who received the AZD1222 COVID-19 vaccine. The CDR3 nucleotides read TGTGCCAGCAGTTTCATAGCGGGAGGGTACAATGAGCAGTTCTTC. Translated: CASSFIAGGYNEQFF.